These 13 T cell receptor beta chains share one sample of origin, sequenced in a study of blood T cells in healthy people across ages. Through a sample-barcoded 5' primer and a J-beta primer mix, a second PCR was run for roughly 7 to 12 cycles. TCRdb analysed the 5' RACE reads with MiXCR anew, one entry per CDR3 protein. Among roughly 650,000 distinct CDR3 sequences listed, about 30% were seen once. Material for sequencing was blood. These receptor sequences come from a woman aged 80 or over in good health.

In its sample, this clonotype was seen many times. This chain uses TRBV4-3 with TRBJ2-3; no reliable D call. The CDR3 is 15 residues long. The germline V and J ends were trimmed by 2 bases and 3 bases, with 12 bases remaining between them. Germline V gives CDR1 LGHNA, CDR2 YSLEER. CDR3 nucleotide sequence: TGCGCCAGCAGCCAATCCCAGGTGGCGACAGATACGCAGTATTTT. This encodes CASSQSQVATDTQYF.

Note on this clonotype: With a much larger clone just one base away, this may be a read error. V gene TRBV6-2 or TRBV6-3 combines with J gene TRBJ2-7; TRBD2 might be the D (5 bases). The CDR3 length is 15 residues. Germline loops: CDR1 MNHEY, CDR2 SVGEGT. Deletions cut 8 bases from V and 7 bases from J, with 24 bases between. This chain's CDR3 is CASRFRGTVYNEQYF. The DNA of the CDR3 is TGTGCCAGCCGATTCCGGGGTACAGTTTACAATGAGCAGTACTTC.

This clonotype was seen just once. This sequence joins TRBV6-1 and TRBJ1-1; D not resolved. Germline-derived CDR1 and CDR2 are MNHNS and SASEGT. The CDR3 loop spans 15 amino acids. V was trimmed by 4 bases and J by 1 base, leaving 13 bases between them. The CDR3 region is CASSGPNGGNTEAFF. The CDR3 region has the DNA TGTGCCAGCAGTGGTCCCAACGGCGGGAACACTGAAGCTTTCTTT.

The chain has TRBV2 and TRBJ1-2, with D uncertain. Germline CDR1 SNHLY, CDR2 FYNNEI. V was trimmed by 4 bases and J by 12 bases, leaving 15 bases between them. The CDR3 is made up of 12 amino acids. The DNA for the CDR3 is TGTGCCAGCAGTGCTAGGGCCCACTTCGACACCTTC. This codes for CASSARAHFDTF.

As to this clonotype: Since a much larger clone is just one base distant, this may be a read error. The CDR3 protein is CATSRAVGGYGYTF. The CDR3 bases are TGTGCCACCAGCAGAGCAGTGGGTGGCTATGGCTACACCTTC. The chain couples TRBV15 to TRBJ1-2; D gene unclear. Between the trimmed V and J ends, which lost 1 base and 4 bases, there was a span of 10 bases. CDR1 and CDR2 (germline): LNHNV, YYDKDF (reference sequence). This CDR3 is built from 14 residues.

The V and J genes are TRBV5-1 and TRBJ2-5; maybe TRBD2 (6 bases). V lost 4 bases and J 1 base, leaving 11 bases between the germline ends. Germline values: CDR1 SGHRS, CDR2 YFSETQ. The CDR3 spans 14 residues. The CDR3 bases are TGCGCCAGCAGCGAGGGACTGGCCCAAGAGACCCAGTACTTC. Encoded protein: CASSEGLAQETQYF.

This sequence joins TRBV2 and TRBJ2-3; TRBD1 might be the D (7 bases). V lost 0 bases and J 1 base, leaving 11 bases between the germline ends. This CDR3 is built from 16 residues. Germline-derived CDR1 and CDR2 are SNHLY and FYNNEI. CDR3 DNA: TGTGCCAGCAGTGAAGCGCAGGGGGGCCGCACAGATACGCAGTATTTT. Encoded protein: CASSEAQGGRTDTQYF.

This clonotype came up many times. The rearrangement links TRBV7-6 to TRBJ1-2; 7 bases agree with TRBD1. The length of the CDR3 is 15 residues. Unmatched junction bases numbered 10, after V lost 5 bases and J lost 4 bases. Germline CDR1 reads SGHVS; CDR2 reads FNYEAQ. Here the CDR3 DNA reads TGTGCCAGCAGCGCACGACAGGGCTTCGGCTATGGCTACACCTTC. It encodes CASSARQGFGYGYTF.

This clonotype occurred many times. This chain connects TRBV3-1 to TRBJ2-7; TRBD1 might be the D (6 bases). Germline V gives CDR1 LGHDT, CDR2 YNNKEL (reference sequence). V lost 1 base and J 3 bases, leaving 13 bases between the germline ends. The CDR3 loop spans 15 amino acids. In DNA form, the CDR3 reads TGTGCCAGCAGCCAAGGGCTACAGGGTAACTACGAGCAGTACTTC. The encoded protein is CASSQGLQGNYEQYF.

The V and J genes are TRBV13 and TRBJ1-2; no reliable D call. CDR1 and CDR2 (germline): PRHDT, FYEKMQ (reference sequence). The V and J ends lost 0 bases and 4 bases respectively, with 6 bases between them. The CDR3 spans 13 residues. The CDR3 loop is CASSLGLAYGYTF. CDR3 nucleotides: TGTGCCAGCAGCTTAGGACTCGCCTATGGCTACACCTTC.

The gene calls are TRBV11-1 and TRBJ1-1; D call uncertain. CDR1 SGHAT and CDR2 FQDESV come from the germline V gene (reference sequence). The germline V and J ends were trimmed by 5 bases and 4 bases, with 8 bases remaining between them. The CDR3 is 12 residues long. CDR3 protein: CASSIVSTEAFF. DNA for the CDR3: TGTGCCAGCAGCATCGTAAGCACTGAAGCTTTCTTT.

This clonotype occurred a few times. One end of the junction fails to match germline, which may point to a read error. The chain combines TRBV9 with TRBJ2-5; D is tentatively TRBD1 or TRBD2 (5 bases each). The CDR3 sequence is 15 residues long. The germline gives CDR1 SGDLS, CDR2 YYNGEE. This chain's CDR3 is CAGSSRISGGETQYF. As DNA, the CDR3 is TGTGCCGGCAGCTCGAGGATTAGTGGGGGAGAGACCCAGTACTTC.

This clonotype was recorded many times. The CDR3 region is CASSLAEGQGTYEQYF. The CDR3 region has the DNA TGTGCCAGCAGCTTAGCGGAAGGACAGGGTACCTACGAGCAGTACTTC. The V call is TRBV11-2, the J call TRBJ2-7; 8 bases are shared with TRBD1. The V segment lost 1 base and the J segment 2 bases; nucleotides outside the gene matches: 7. This CDR3 region has 16 residues. CDR1 SGHAT and CDR2 FQNNGV come from the germline V gene.